The sequence of this TCR beta chain was determined in a study of technical replicates of blood from a handful of donors. The repertoire was sequenced with immunoSEQ multiplex PCR; TCRdb's copy has only in-frame clones and lacks some. In the table there are about 75,000 clones, roughly 89% of which are singletons. CDR1 MNHNS and CDR2 SASEGT come from the germline V gene. The CDR3 contains 14 residues. Between the trimmed V and J ends, which lost 10 bases and 3 bases, there was a span of 15 bases. This receptor was obtained from a human donor in good health. Some clones in this sample may be carry-over from other donors' samples. V gene TRBV6-1 combines with J gene TRBJ2-2, with a possible D match to TRBD2 (6 bases). Sequences were obtained from T cells isolated from PBMCs. CDR3 protein: CATRWDSYTGELFF. The CDR3 bases are TGTGCCACCCGGTGGGACTCTTACACCGGGGAGCTGTTTTTT.